These 29 T cell receptor beta chains were sequenced from one sample in a study of blood T cell repertoires in COVID-19 (dated by TCRdb to about 2020). The library relied on the immunoSEQ multiplex PCR assay. The source is immuneACCESS, and TCRdb retained only in-frame sequences with V and J called. Part of the clones is not carried over; for the studies checked, unresolved V genes explain less than half of this, and the remainder is unexplained. The sample profile shows approximately 44,000 clones; approximately 90% of them were found once. The top ten hold about 0.34% of the sample. What was sequenced was peripheral blood. These receptors came from a man aged 50 or older with COVID-19, enrolled during active disease.

The chain links TRBV6-4 to TRBJ1-6, with a possible D match to TRBD1 (6 bases). Germline loops: CDR1 MRHNA, CDR2 SNTAGT. V lost 6 bases and J lost 9, with 12 bases in between. The CDR3 sequence is 13 residues long. The CDR3 spells CASSRGGASPLHF. For the CDR3, the DNA is TGTGCCAGCAGCCGTGGGGGGGCTTCACCCCTCCACTTT.

The CDR3 protein is CASSISGGAYNEQFF. CDR3 sequence (DNA): TGTGCCAGCAGCATTAGTGGGGGGGCCTACAATGAGCAGTTCTTC. The gene calls are TRBV7-2 and TRBJ2-1, with TRBD2 matching 7 bases. Germline V gene sequence: CDR1 SGHTA, CDR2 FQGNSA. There are 15 residues in the CDR3. V gave up 5 bases and J gave up 2 bases; unmatched junction bases: 6.

The chain employs TRBV14 and TRBJ1-1; D unclear. The CDR3 length is 14 residues. The V gene lost 0 bases and the J gene lost 5 bases, with 10 bases spanning the gap. Looked up from germline, CDR1 is SGHDN and CDR2 is FVKESK. CDR3 DNA sequence: TGTGCCAGCAGCCAAGACCCGTCGGGGACTGAAGCTTTCTTT. It translates to CASSQDPSGTEAFF.

The chain has TRBV28 and TRBJ1-1; perhaps TRBD1 as D (6 bases). This CDR3 spans 16 amino acids. The V and J ends lost 5 bases and 4 bases respectively, with 20 bases between them. CDR1 and CDR2 (germline): MDHEN, SYDVKM. The CDR3 DNA is TGTGCCAGCAGTCTCACAGGGACGGCCCTTCTCACTGAAGCTTTCTTT. Protein product: CASSLTGTALLTEAFF.

This clone was seen a single time. This chain joins TRBV28 and TRBJ2-1; perhaps TRBD1 as D (7 bases). Trimming stripped 7 bases from V and 14 bases from J, with 12 bases between. In germline, CDR1 is MDHEN, CDR2 SYDVKM. CDR3 length: 10 residues. In DNA form, the CDR3 reads TGTGCCAGCAAAGACAGGGAGGAGTTCTTC. It translates to CASKDREEFF.

The chain employs TRBV2 and TRBJ2-3; a possible D gene is TRBD2 (6 bases). There are 13 residues in the CDR3. Germline CDR1 and CDR2: SNHLY and FYNNEI. Trimming stripped 7 bases from V and 5 bases from J, with 13 bases between. The CDR3 spells CASIKEGRDTQYF. The CDR3 DNA reads TGTGCCAGCATAAAGGAGGGGAGAGATACGCAGTATTTT.

The chain employs TRBV6-2 or TRBV6-3 and TRBJ2-5; 10 nucleotides line up with TRBD2. The CDR3 length is 15 residues. Trimming removed 5 bases from V and 6 bases from J; junction bases left unmatched: 9. Germline CDR1 reads MNHEY; CDR2 reads SVGEGT. The CDR3 region is CASSPLAGVGKTQYF. The DNA of the CDR3 is TGTGCCAGCAGTCCCCTAGCGGGAGTTGGAAAGACCCAGTACTTC.

This clone occurred once. This chain joins TRBV11-2 and TRBJ1-3; D call uncertain. V lost 5 bases to trimming and J lost 1 base, with 12 bases between them. This CDR3 is built from 15 residues. Germline CDR1 is SGHAT and CDR2 is FQNNGV. The CDR3 protein is CASSADWKSGNTIYF. In DNA, the CDR3 is TGTGCCAGCAGCGCGGACTGGAAATCTGGAAACACCATATATTTT.

The chain joins TRBV6-2 or TRBV6-3 to TRBJ2-7; 7 bases match TRBD1. Per the germline V gene, CDR1 is MNHEY and CDR2 is SVGEGT. CDR3 length equals 14 residues. Germline trimming cut 2 bases from V and 6 bases from J; bases unmatched to any gene: 7. The CDR3 loop is CASSYGTDSSEQYF. Written as DNA, the CDR3 is TGTGCCAGCAGTTACGGGACAGACTCTTCCGAGCAGTACTTC.

CDR3 nucleotide sequence: TGTGCCAGCAGCCCCCACCCGACTAGCGGGAGGGTTTCCGCCGCTACCGGGGAGCTGTTTTTT. Amino acids: CASSPHPTSGRVSAATGELFF. The chain joins TRBV4-2 to TRBJ2-2; 14 nucleotides match TRBD2. Germline CDR1 reads LGHNA; CDR2 reads YNFKEQ. V dropped 4 bases and J dropped 5; count of bases not matched to a gene: 18. CDR3 length equals 21 residues.

This chain connects TRBV28 to TRBJ1-5; possible D gene TRBD1, 5 bases. Trimming cost V 5 bases and J 3 bases, with 17 bases left between them. Germline CDR1 and CDR2: MDHEN and SYDVKM. The CDR3 totals 16 residues. The CDR3 is CASSPHQGNVNQPQHF. In DNA, the CDR3 is TGTGCCAGCAGTCCTCACCAGGGAAACGTCAATCAGCCCCAGCATTTT.

CDR3 coding DNA: TGTGCCAGCAGCCAAAGTAGGAACACTGAAGCTTTCTTT. Encoded protein: CASSQSRNTEAFF. The chain recombines TRBV7-3 with TRBJ1-1; D ambiguous. Germline assignment: CDR1 SGHTA and CDR2 FQGTGA. CDR3 length: 13 amino acids. V lost 5 bases and J lost 1, with 8 bases in between.

This sequence joins TRBV4-3 and TRBJ2-3; 7 nucleotides match TRBD1. The CDR3 length is 15 residues. V gave up 5 bases and J gave up 4 bases; unmatched junction bases: 9. From germline, CDR1 is LGHNA and CDR2 YSLEER. CDR3 DNA sequence: TGCGCCAGCAGCTACGCTAAGACAGGGTCAGATACGCAGTATTTT. Translating gives CASSYAKTGSDTQYF.

This chain connects TRBV9 to TRBJ2-5, with D possibly matching TRBD2 (6 bases). This CDR3 has 13 residues. V was clipped by 3 bases and J by 5 bases, with 11 bases between them. Germline assignment: CDR1 SGDLS and CDR2 YYNGEE. As DNA, the CDR3 is TGTGCCAGCAGCGGAACTAGCCGGGAGACCCAGTACTTC. Its translation is CASSGTSRETQYF.

The genes are TRBV20-1 and TRBJ2-7; 8 bases fit TRBD2. The V gene's germline CDR1 is DFQATT and CDR2 SNEGSKA (reference sequence). The CDR3 sequence is 14 residues long. The V segment lost 3 bases and the J segment 0 bases; nucleotides outside the gene matches: 4. In DNA form, the CDR3 reads TGCAGTGCTAGTAGAGCGGGAGACTCCTACGAGCAGTACTTC. Amino acid sequence: CSASRAGDSYEQYF.

The genes are TRBV27 and TRBJ2-1; the match to TRBD2 covers 13 bases. The V gene end was trimmed by 6 bases and the J gene end by 8 bases; junction bases not matched to a gene: 10. Germline values: CDR1 MNHEY, CDR2 SMNVEV (reference sequence). The CDR3 consists of 16 residues. CDR3 DNA sequence: TGTGCCAGCAGAACTAGCGGGAGGGCCAACAGGGATGAGCAGTTCTTC. It yields the protein CASRTSGRANRDEQFF.

The chain has TRBV6-8 and TRBJ2-7; a possible D gene is TRBD1 (5 bases). The V end lost 9 bases, the J end lost 6 bases, and 27 bases lay between the germline ends. Germline values: CDR1 MNHGY, CDR2 SAAAGT. The CDR3 length is 16 residues. The DNA for the CDR3 is TGTGCCAGTCCAGTTACCACCGCAGGGCAGGTCTCCGAGCAGTACTTC. Protein product: CASPVTTAGQVSEQYF.

This sequence joins TRBV29-1 and TRBJ1-3; TRBD1 aligns across 7 bases. This CDR3 has 14 residues. V was clipped by 5 bases and J by 4 bases; unmatched bases: 8. The germline CDR1 and CDR2 sequences are SQVTM and ANQGSEA. The CDR3 bases are TGCAGCGTTCAATTCCGGGACAGAGGAAACACCATATATTTT. Translating gives CSVQFRDRGNTIYF.

The chain combines TRBV3-1 (or the pseudogene TRBV3-2) with TRBJ2-5; D is undetermined. V gave up 4 bases and J gave up 0 bases, with 12 bases separating them. Per the germline V gene, CDR1 is LGHDT and CDR2 is YNNKEL (reference sequence). This CDR3 region has 15 residues. The CDR3 nucleotides read TGTGCCAGCAGCCGCAGCGCGGTGTACCAAGAGACCCAGTACTTC. It encodes CASSRSAVYQETQYF.

The chain recombines TRBV29-1 with TRBJ1-1; D gene ambiguous. CDR3 length: 14 amino acids. Germline V lookup: CDR1 SQVTM, CDR2 ANQGSEA. Between the trimmed V and J ends, which lost 0 bases and 4 bases, there was a span of 12 bases. The CDR3 region is CSVEDLRRATEAFF. CDR3 nucleotide sequence: TGCAGCGTTGAAGATCTTCGGAGGGCCACTGAAGCTTTCTTT.

The chain carries TRBV5-1 and TRBJ2-1; 9 bases match TRBD2. J was trimmed by 8 bases and V by 0 bases; bases with no gene match: 9. The CDR3 has 16 amino acids. Germline loops: CDR1 SGHRS, CDR2 YFSETQ. Here the CDR3 DNA reads TGCGCCAGCAGCTTGGCCGGGCGGGAGGGCCGGGATGAGCAGTTCTTC. Its protein product is CASSLAGREGRDEQFF.

V is TRBV25-1 and J is TRBJ1-2, with D possibly being TRBD1 (6 bases). CDR3 length: 14 amino acids. The V gene's germline CDR1 is MGHDK and CDR2 SYGVNS. The V end lost 4 bases, the J end lost 4 bases, and 13 bases lay between the germline ends. In nucleotides, the CDR3 is TGTGCCAGCAGTGGATTAGGGGGTAGCTATGGCTACACCTTC. Residues: CASSGLGGSYGYTF.

The rearrangement joins TRBV7-9 to TRBJ2-1; 8 nucleotides align to TRBD2. The trim removed 3 bases at V and 7 bases at J, leaving 2 bases unmatched. This CDR3 is 13 amino acids long. The V gene's germline CDR1 is SEHNR and CDR2 FQNEAQ (reference sequence). As DNA, the CDR3 is TGTGCCAGCAGCTTCACTAGCGGAAATGAGCAGTTCTTC. Protein product: CASSFTSGNEQFF. The complete variable domain, with remaining parts taken from reference TRBV7-9 and TRBJ2-1, reads DTGVSQNPRHKITKRGQNVTFRCDPISEHNRLYWYRQTLGQGPEFLTYFQNEAQLEKSRLLSDRFSAERPKGSFSTLEIQRTEQGDSAMYLCASSFTSGNEQFFGPGTRLTVL.

The chain joins TRBV27 to TRBJ1-1; 8 bases are a match to TRBD1. The CDR3 is 16 residues long. V lost 3 bases and J lost 5; bases outside the gene matches: 11. The germline V gene has CDR1 MNHEY and CDR2 SMNVEV (reference sequence). The CDR3 sequence: CASSFGQGSWRTEAFF. The CDR3 region has the DNA TGTGCCAGCAGTTTTGGACAGGGATCTTGGAGGACTGAAGCTTTCTTT.

Only a few counts were recorded for this clone. The chain couples TRBV27 to TRBJ2-3, with a tentative D call TRBD2 (6 bases). This CDR3 comprises 16 residues. Germline V lookup: CDR1 MNHEY, CDR2 SMNVEV (reference sequence). Trimming took 1 base from V and 3 from J, leaving 14 bases between them. The CDR3 nucleotides are TGTGCCAGCAGTTTATGGGGCGGGGCGAGAACAGATACGCAGTATTTT. It encodes CASSLWGGARTDTQYF.

V is TRBV6-2 or TRBV6-3 and J is TRBJ2-7; D is perhaps TRBD2 (5 bases). The CDR3 has 15 amino acids. Germline assignment: CDR1 MNHEY and CDR2 SVGEGT. V was shortened by 2 bases and J by 5 bases, with 16 bases between the two germline ends. The CDR3 here is CASSYRQERAHEQYF. CDR3 in DNA: TGTGCCAGCAGTTACCGGCAGGAGAGGGCCCACGAGCAGTACTTC.

This clone was counted a few times. The gene calls are TRBV27 and TRBJ1-3; D is unresolved. The V end lost 5 bases, the J end lost 1 base, and 12 bases lay between the germline ends. Germline V gene sequence: CDR1 MNHEY, CDR2 SMNVEV (reference sequence). There are 15 residues in the CDR3. The CDR3 DNA is TGTGCCAGCAGTCCATCCCCCATTTCTGGAAACACCATATATTTT. Its protein is CASSPSPISGNTIYF.

The rearrangement uses TRBV25-1 and TRBJ2-7; no clear D. Germline V CDR1 and CDR2: MGHDK, SYGVNS. The CDR3 contains 11 residues. V was clipped by 6 bases and J by 4 bases, with 7 bases between them. The CDR3: CASSPGYEQYF. The CDR3 DNA reads as TGTGCCAGCAGCCCCGGGTACGAGCAGTACTTC.

This clone has just a few counts. The rearrangement uses TRBV29-1 and TRBJ2-5, with D possibly TRBD1 on 6 matching bases. V was pared by 4 bases and J by 3 bases, with 12 bases between. Germline V CDR1 and CDR2: SQVTM, ANQGSEA. CDR3 length equals 13 residues. The CDR3 region has the DNA TGCAGCGTTGCTTCAGGGGCCAAAGAGACCCAGTACTTC. The encoded protein is CSVASGAKETQYF.